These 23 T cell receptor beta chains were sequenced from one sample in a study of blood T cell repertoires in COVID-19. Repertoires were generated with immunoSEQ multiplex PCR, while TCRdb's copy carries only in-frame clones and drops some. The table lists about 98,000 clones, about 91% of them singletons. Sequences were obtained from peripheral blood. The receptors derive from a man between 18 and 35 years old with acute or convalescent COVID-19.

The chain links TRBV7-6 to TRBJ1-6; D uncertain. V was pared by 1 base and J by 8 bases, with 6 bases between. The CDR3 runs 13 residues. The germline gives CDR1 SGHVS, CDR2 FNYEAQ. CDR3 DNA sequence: TGTGCCAGCAGCTTAGTGGCGGATTCACCCCTCCACTTT. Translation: CASSLVADSPLHF.

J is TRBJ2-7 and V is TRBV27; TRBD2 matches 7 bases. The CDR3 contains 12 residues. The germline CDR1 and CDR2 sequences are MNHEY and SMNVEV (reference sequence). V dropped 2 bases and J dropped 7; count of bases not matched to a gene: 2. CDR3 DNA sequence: TGTGCCAGCAGTTTACTGGGGGGGGAGCAGTACTTC. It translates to CASSLLGGEQYF.

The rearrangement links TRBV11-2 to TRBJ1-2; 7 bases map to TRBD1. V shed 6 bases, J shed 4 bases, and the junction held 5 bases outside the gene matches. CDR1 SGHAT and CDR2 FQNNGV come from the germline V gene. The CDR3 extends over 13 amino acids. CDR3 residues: CASSSTGFYGYTF. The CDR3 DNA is TGTGCCAGCAGTTCGACAGGGTTCTATGGCTACACCTTC.

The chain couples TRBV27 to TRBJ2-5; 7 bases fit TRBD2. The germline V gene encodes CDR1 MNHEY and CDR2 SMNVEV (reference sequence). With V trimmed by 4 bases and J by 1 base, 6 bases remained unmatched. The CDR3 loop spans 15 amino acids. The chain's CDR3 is CASSSWGGLQETQYF. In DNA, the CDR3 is TGTGCCAGCAGTTCGTGGGGGGGACTCCAAGAGACCCAGTACTTC.

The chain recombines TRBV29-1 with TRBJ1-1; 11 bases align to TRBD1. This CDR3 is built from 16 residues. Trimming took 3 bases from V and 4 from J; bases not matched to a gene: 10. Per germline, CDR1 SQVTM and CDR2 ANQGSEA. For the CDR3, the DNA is TGCAGCGTTGATCCCCGGACAGGGGGCGATTTCACTGAAGCTTTCTTT. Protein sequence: CSVDPRTGGDFTEAFF.

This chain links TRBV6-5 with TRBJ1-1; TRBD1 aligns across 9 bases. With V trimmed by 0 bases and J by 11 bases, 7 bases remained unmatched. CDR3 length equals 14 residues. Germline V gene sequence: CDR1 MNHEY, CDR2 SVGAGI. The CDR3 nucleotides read TGTGCCAGCAGTTACTCGAAGGGACAGGGATACGCTTTCTTT. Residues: CASSYSKGQGYAFF.

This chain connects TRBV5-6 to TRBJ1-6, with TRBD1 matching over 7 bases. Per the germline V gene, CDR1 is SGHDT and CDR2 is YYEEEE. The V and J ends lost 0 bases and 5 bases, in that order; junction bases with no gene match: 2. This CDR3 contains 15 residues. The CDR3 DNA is TGTGCCAGCAGCTTGGGACAGGGCAATAATTCACCCCTCCACTTT. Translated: CASSLGQGNNSPLHF.

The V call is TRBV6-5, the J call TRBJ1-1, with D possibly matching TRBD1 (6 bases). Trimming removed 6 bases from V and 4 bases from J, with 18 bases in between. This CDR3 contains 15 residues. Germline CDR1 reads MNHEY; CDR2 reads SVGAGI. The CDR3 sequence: CASSLLRGISTEAFF. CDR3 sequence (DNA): TGTGCCAGCAGCCTCCTCAGGGGAATAAGCACTGAAGCTTTCTTT.

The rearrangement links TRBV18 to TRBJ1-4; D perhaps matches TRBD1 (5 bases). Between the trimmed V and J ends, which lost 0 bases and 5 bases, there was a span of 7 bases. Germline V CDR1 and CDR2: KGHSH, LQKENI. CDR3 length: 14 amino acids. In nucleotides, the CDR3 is TGTGCCAGCTCACCACCAGGGGCCAATGAAAAACTGTTTTTT. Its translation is CASSPPGANEKLFF. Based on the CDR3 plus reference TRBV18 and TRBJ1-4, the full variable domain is NAGVMQNPRHLVRRRGQEARLRCSPMKGHSHVYWYRQLPEEGLKFMVYLQKENIIDESGMPKERFSAEFPKEGPSILRIQQVVRGDSAAYFCASSPPGANEKLFFGSGTQLSVL.

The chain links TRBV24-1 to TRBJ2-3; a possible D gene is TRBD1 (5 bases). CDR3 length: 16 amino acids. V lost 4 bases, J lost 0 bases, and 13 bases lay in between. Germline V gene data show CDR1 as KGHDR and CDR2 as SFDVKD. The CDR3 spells CATSESGFRSTDTQYF. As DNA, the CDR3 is TGTGCCACCAGTGAGTCAGGGTTCCGAAGCACAGATACGCAGTATTTT.

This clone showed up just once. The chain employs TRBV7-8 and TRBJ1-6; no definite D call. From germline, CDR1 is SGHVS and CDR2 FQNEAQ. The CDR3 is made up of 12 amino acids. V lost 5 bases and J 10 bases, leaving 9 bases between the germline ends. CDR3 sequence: CASSASSSPLHF. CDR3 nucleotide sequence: TGTGCCAGCAGCGCCTCAAGCTCACCCCTCCACTTT. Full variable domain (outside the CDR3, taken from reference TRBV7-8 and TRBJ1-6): GAGVSQSPRYKVAKRGQDVALRCDPISGHVSLFWYQQALGQGPEFLTYFQNEAQLDKSGLPSDRFFAERPEGSVSTLKIQRTQQEDSAVYLCASSASSSPLHFGNGTRLTVT.

The CDR3 DNA sequence: TGTGCCAGCAGGATGACAGGTGAAGCTTTCTTT. Translating gives CASRMTGEAFF. The chain carries TRBV25-1 and TRBJ1-1; a weak D match, TRBD1 (6 bases). This CDR3 spans 11 amino acids. Trimming shortened V by 6 bases and J by 7 bases, and 9 bases separated the two germline ends. Germline CDR1 MGHDK, CDR2 SYGVNS.

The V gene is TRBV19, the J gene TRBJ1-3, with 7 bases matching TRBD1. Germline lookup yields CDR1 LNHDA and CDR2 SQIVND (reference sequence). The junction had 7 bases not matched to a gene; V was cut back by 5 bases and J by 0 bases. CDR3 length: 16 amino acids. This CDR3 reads CASSYSRDSSGNTIYF. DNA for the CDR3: TGTGCCAGTAGTTACTCCAGGGACAGCTCTGGAAACACCATATATTTT.

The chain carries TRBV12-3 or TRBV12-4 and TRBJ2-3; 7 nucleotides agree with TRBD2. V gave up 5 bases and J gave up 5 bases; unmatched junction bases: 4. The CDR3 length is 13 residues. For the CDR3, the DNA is TGTGCCAGCAGTCGAGCGGGACTAGATACGCAGTATTTT. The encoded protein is CASSRAGLDTQYF.

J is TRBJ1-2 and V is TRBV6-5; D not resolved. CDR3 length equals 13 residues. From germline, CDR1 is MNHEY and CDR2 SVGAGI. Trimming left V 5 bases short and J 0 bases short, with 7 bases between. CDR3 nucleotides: TGTGCCAGCAGTAGAGAATCTAACTATGGCTACACCTTC. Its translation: CASSRESNYGYTF.

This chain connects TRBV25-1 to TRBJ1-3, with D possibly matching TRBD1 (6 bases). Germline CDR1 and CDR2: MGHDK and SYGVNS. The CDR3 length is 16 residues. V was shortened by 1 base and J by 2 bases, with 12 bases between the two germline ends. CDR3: CASSEWVGATGNTIYF. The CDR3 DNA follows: TGTGCCAGCAGTGAATGGGTGGGGGCTACTGGAAACACCATATATTTT.

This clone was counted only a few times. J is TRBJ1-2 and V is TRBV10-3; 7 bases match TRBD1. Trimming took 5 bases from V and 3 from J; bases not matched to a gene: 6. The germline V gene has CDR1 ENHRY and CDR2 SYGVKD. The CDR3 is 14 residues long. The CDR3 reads CAISKGQFDYGYTF. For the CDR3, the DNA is TGTGCCATCAGTAAGGGACAGTTCGACTATGGCTACACCTTC.

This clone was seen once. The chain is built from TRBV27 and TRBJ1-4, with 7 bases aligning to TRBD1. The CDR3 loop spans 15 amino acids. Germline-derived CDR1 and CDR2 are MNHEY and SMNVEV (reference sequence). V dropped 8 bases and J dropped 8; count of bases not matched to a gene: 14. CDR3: CASSTKGAPREKLFF. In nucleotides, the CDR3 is TGTGCCAGCTCCACCAAGGGGGCGCCTCGGGAAAAACTGTTTTTT.

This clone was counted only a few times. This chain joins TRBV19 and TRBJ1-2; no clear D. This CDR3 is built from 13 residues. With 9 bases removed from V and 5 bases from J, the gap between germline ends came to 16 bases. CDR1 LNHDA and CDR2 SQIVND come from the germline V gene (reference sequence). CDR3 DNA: TGTGCCAGCAACGCAGGAGCGGGGTATGGCTACACCTTC. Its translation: CASNAGAGYGYTF.

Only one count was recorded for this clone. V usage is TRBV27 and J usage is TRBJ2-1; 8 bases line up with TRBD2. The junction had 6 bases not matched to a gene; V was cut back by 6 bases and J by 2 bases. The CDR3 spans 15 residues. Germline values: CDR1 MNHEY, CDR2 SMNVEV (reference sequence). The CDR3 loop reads CASRRSGATYNEQFF. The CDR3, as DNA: TGTGCCAGCAGACGTAGCGGGGCTACCTACAATGAGCAGTTCTTC.

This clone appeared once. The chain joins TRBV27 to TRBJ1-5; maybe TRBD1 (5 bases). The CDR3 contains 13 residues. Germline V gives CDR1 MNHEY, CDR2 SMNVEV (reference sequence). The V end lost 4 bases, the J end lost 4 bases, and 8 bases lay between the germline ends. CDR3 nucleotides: TGTGCCAGCAGTTGGGGGACTAATCAGCCCCAGCATTTT. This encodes CASSWGTNQPQHF.

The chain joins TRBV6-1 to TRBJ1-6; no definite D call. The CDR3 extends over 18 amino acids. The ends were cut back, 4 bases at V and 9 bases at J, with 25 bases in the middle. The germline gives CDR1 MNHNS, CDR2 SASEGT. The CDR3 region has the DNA TGTGCCAGCAGTGTACGGGCGGGAGGGAATCCTATTAGTTCACCCCTCCACTTT. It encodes CASSVRAGGNPISSPLHF.

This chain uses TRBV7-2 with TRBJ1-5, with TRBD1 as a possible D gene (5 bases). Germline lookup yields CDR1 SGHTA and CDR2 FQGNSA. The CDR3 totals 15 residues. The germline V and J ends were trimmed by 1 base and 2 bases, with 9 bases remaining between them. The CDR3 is CASSLVGAGNQPQHF. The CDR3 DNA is TGTGCCAGCAGCTTAGTTGGGGCTGGCAATCAGCCCCAGCATTTT. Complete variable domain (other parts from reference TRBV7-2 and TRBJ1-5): GAGVSQSPSNKVTEKGKDVELRCDPISGHTALYWYRQSLGQGLEFLIYFQGNSAPDKSGLPSDRFSAERTGGSVSTLTIQRTQQEDSAVYLCASSLVGAGNQPQHFGDGTRLSIL.